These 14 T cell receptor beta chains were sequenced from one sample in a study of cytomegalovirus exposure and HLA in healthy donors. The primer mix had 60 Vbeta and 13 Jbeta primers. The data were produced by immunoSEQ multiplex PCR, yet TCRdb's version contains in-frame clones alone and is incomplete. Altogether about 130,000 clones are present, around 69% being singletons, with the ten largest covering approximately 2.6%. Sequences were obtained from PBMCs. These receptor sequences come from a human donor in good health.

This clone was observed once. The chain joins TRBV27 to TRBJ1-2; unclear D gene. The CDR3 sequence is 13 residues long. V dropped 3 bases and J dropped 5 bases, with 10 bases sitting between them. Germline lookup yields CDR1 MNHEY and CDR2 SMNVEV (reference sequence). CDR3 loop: CASSFGRGYGYTF. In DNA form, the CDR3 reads TGTGCCAGCAGTTTCGGACGGGGTTATGGCTACACCTTC.

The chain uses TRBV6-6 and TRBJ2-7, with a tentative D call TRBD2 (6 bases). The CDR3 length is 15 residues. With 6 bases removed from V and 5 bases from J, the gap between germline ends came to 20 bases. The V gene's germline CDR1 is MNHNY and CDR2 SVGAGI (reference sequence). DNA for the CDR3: TGTGCCAGCAGGACTGCTATACGGGAGCCCCACGAGCAGTACTTC. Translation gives CASRTAIREPHEQYF.

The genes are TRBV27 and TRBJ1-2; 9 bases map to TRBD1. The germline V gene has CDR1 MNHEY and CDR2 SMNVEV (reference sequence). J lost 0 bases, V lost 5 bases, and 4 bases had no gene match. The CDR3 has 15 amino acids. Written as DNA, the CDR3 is TGTGCCAGCAGTGATGGGACAGGGACTAACTATGGCTACACCTTC. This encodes CASSDGTGTNYGYTF.

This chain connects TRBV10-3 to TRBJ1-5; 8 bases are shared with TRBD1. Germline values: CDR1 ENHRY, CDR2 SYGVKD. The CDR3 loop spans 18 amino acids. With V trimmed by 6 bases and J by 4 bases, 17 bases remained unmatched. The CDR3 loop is CAISDPTDRVRTNQPQHF. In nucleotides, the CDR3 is TGTGCCATCAGCGACCCAACGGACAGGGTAAGAACTAATCAGCCCCAGCATTTT.

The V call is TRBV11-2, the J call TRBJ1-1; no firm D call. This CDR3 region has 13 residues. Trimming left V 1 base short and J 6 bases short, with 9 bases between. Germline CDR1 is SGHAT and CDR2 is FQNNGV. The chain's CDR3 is CASSLASGSEAFF. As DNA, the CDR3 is TGTGCCAGCAGCTTAGCCTCCGGTTCTGAAGCTTTCTTT.

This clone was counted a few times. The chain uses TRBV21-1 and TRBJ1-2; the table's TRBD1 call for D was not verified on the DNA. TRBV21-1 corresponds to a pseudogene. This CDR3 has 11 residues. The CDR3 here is CASSNIQAHSF. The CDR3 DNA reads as TGTGCCAGCAGCAACATCCAGGCACACTCCTTC.

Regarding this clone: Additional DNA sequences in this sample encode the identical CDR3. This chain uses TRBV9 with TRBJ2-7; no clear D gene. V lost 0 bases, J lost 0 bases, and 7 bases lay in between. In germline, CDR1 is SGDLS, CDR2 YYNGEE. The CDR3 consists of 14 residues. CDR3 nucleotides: TGTGCCAGCAGCGTAGGATTAGTCTCCTACGAGCAGTACTTC. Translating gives CASSVGLVSYEQYF.

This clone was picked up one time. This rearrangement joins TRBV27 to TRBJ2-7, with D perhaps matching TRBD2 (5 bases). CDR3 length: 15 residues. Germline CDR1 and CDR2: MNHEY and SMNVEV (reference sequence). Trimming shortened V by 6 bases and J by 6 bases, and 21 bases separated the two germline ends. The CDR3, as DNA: TGTGCCAGCAGACCCAGTACTAGATTCTCGGGCGAGCAGTACTTC. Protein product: CASRPSTRFSGEQYF.

The CDR3 sequence: CASGSDRDYGYTF. For the CDR3, the DNA is TGTGCCAGTGGCTCGGACAGGGACTATGGCTACACCTTC. The rearrangement links TRBV6-5 to TRBJ1-2; 8 bases are a match to TRBD1. The CDR3 sequence is 13 residues long. The V and J ends lost 9 bases and 3 bases, in that order; junction bases with no gene match: 6. Germline V gives CDR1 MNHEY, CDR2 SVGAGI.

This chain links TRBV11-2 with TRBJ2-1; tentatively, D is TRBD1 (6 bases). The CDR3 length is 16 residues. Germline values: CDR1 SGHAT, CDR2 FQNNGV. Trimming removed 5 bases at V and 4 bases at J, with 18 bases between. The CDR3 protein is CASSPRWQRGYNEQFF. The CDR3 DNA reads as TGTGCCAGCAGCCCCCGTTGGCAAAGGGGGTACAATGAGCAGTTCTTC.

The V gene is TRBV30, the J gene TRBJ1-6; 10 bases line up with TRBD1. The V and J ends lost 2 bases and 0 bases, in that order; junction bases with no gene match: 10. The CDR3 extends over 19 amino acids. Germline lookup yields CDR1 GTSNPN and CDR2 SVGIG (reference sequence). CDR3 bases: TGTGCCTGGAGTCGCTACGGGACAGGGGCCACCTCCTATAATTCACCCCTCCACTTT. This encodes CAWSRYGTGATSYNSPLHF.

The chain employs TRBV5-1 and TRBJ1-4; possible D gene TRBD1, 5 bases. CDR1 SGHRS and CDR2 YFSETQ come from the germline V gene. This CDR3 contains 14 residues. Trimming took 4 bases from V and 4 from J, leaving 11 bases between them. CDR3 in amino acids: CASSRGQINEKLFF. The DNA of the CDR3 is TGCGCCAGCAGCCGCGGACAAATTAATGAAAAACTGTTTTTT.

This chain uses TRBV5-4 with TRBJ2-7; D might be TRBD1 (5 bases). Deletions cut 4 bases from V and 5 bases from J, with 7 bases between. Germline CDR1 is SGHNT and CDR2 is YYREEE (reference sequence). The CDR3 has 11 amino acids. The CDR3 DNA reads TGTGCCAGCAGCAGCAGGGACGAGCAGTACTTC. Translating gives CASSSRDEQYF.

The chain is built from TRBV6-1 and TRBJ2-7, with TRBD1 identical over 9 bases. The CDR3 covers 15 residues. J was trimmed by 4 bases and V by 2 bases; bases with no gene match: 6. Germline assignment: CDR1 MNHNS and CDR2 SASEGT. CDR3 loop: CASSEFGTGIYEQYF. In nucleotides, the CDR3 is TGTGCCAGCAGTGAATTTGGGACAGGGATTTACGAGCAGTACTTC.